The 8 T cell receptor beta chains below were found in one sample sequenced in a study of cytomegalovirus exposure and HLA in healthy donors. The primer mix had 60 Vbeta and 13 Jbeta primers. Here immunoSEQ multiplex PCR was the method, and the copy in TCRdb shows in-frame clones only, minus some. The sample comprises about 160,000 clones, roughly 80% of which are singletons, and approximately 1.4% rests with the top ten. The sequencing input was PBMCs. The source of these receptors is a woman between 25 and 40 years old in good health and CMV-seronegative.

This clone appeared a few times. Here the CDR3 DNA reads TGTGCCAGCAGCTTAATCCCAGACTTTAACACTGAAGCTTTCTTT. Its translation is CASSLIPDFNTEAFF. The chain links TRBV11-2 to TRBJ1-1, with D uncertain. Trimming removed 2 bases from V and 2 bases from J, with 12 bases in between. The length of the CDR3 is 15 residues. The V gene's germline CDR1 is SGHAT and CDR2 FQNNGV. Supplemented by reference TRBV11-2 and TRBJ1-1, the full variable domain reads EAGVAQSPRYKIIEKRQSVAFWCNPISGHATLYWYQQILGQGPKLLIQFQNNGVVDDSQLPKDRFSAERLKGVDSTLKIQPAKLEDSAVYLCASSLIPDFNTEAFFGQGTRLTVV.

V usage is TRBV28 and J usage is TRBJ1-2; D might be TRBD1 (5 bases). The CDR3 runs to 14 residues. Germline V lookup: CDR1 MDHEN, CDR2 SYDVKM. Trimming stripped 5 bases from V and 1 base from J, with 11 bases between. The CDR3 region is CASSANRRNYGYTF. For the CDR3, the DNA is TGTGCCAGCAGTGCTAACAGGCGTAACTATGGCTACACCTTC.

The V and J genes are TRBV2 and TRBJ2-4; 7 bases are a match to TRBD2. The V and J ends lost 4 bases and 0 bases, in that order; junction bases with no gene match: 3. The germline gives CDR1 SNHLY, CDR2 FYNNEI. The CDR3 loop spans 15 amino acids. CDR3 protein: CASSGEGLAKNIQYF. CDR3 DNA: TGTGCCAGCAGTGGGGAGGGACTAGCCAAAAACATTCAGTACTTC.

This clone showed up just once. The CDR3 is CASSLEESYYEQYF. CDR3 DNA sequence: TGTGCCAGCAGCTTAGAGGAGTCCTACTACGAGCAGTACTTC. The chain uses TRBV7-2 and TRBJ2-7; unclear D gene. V was shortened by 1 base and J by 3 bases, with 10 bases between the two germline ends. The CDR3 is 14 residues long. Germline V gene data show CDR1 as SGHTA and CDR2 as FQGNSA.

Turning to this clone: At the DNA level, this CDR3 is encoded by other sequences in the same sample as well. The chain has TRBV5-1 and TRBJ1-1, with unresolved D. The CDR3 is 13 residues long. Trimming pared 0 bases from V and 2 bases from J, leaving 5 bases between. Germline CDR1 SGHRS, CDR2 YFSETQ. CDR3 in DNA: TGCGCCAGCAGCTTGGACAGAAACACTGAAGCTTTCTTT. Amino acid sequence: CASSLDRNTEAFF.

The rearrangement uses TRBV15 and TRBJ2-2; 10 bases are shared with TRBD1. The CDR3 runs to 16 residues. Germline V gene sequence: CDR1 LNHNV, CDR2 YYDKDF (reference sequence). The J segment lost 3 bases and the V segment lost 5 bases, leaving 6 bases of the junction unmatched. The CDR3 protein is CATSSLDRGDTGELFF. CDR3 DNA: TGTGCCACCAGCTCATTGGACAGGGGGGACACCGGGGAGCTGTTTTTT.

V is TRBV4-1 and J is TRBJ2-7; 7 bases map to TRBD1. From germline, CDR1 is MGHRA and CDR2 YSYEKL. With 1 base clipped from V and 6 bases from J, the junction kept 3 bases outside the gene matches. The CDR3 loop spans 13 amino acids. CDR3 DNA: TGCGCCAGCAGCCAAGGGGACAGTCCCGAGCAGTACTTC. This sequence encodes CASSQGDSPEQYF.

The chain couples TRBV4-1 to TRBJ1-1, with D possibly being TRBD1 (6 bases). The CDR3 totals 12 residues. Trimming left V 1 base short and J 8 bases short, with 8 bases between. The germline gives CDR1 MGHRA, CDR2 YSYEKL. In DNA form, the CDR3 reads TGCGCCAGCAGCCAAGCTGACAGGGAAGCTTTCTTT. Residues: CASSQADREAFF.